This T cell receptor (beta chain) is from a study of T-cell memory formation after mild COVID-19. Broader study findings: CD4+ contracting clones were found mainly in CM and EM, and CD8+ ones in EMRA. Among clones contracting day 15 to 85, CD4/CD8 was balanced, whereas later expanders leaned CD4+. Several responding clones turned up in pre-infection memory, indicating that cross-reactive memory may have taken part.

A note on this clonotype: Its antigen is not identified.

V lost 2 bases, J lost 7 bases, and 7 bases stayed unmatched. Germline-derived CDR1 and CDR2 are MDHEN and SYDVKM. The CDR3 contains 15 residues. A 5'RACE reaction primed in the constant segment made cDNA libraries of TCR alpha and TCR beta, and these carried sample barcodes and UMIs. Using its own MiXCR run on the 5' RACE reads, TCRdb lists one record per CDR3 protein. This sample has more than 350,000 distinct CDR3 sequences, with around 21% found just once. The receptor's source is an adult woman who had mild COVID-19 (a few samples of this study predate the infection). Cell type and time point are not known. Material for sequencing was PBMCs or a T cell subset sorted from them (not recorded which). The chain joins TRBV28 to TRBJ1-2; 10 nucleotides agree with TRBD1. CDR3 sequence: CASSLGGQGSAGYTF. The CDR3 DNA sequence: TGTGCCAGCAGTTTAGGGGGACAGGGGAGCGCTGGCTACACCTTC.